This T cell receptor beta chain emerged from a study of OX40 agonist ivuxolimab in advanced cancers. Clones were sequenced by immunoSEQ multiplex PCR, and TCRdb holds only the in-frame ones, with some missing. The sample has some 95,000 clones; around nine tenths are singletons. The germline V gene encodes CDR1 LNHNV and CDR2 YYDKDF (reference sequence). This CDR3 comprises 14 residues. The cohort excluded patients with autoimmune disease history or systemic immunosuppression. The input for sequencing was CD4+ or CD8+ T cells sorted from blood, taken in a trial of the OX40 agonist ivuxolimab. This clonotype originated in an adult with an advanced solid tumor such as melanoma, head and neck, liver or kidney cancer. V gene TRBV15 combines with J gene TRBJ2-3, with D hard to call. The CDR3: CESPESRRADTQYF. The CDR3 DNA reads TGTGAGAGCCCCGAGTCGCGCCGGGCAGATACGCAGTATTTT.